This T cell receptor (beta chain) was profiled in a study of shared clonotypes between healthy human individuals (TCRdb year 2020). With respect to the entire study: Three men and two women, aged 18 to 49 years, made up the cohort. Per donor, three plates each were used for CD4 naive and CD4 memory, two for CD8 naive, and one for CD8 memory. The study deeply sequenced blood TCR repertoires of about 5 healthy adults to estimate repertoire size and the extent of clonotype sharing between individuals. Different laboratories and diverse techniques were used to prepare libraries and sequence TCR repertoires, to increase sequencing depth and limit assay-specific biases. Per donor, leukapheresis produced somewhere between about 0.85 and 8.9 billion PBMCs. Overall study results and their limits: Because the study included a small number of donors, the genetic and exposure-history diversity represented was limited. Even with the large sequencing depth, rarefaction of the sorted-subset datasets indicated that sequencing was incomplete. Sharing across several donors was observed for around 5% of naive CD4, around 3.5% of naive CD8, over 2% of memory CD4, and roughly 0.4% of memory CD8 clonotypes. Based on pairwise subsampling, the degree of clonotype sharing among donors was expected to be affected by sequencing depth. Sampling was restricted to blood, and TCR repertoires in tissue are likely to differ from TCR repertoires in blood. Clonotypes shared by all four sorted-subset donors showed higher generation probabilities than non-shared clonotypes. Larger estimated clonotype richness was generally found for naive subsets than for memory subsets.

Relative to germline, V is missing 2 bases and J is missing 8 bases, with 4 bases of the junction outside any gene match. The CDR3 starts with the cysteine, ends with the phenylalanine, and has 15 residues. Only CDR3 DNA is held: 45 bases, read in frame from base 1. The germline V gene sets CDR1 to SGHAT and CDR2 to FQNNGV. Healthy HIV-negative adults with no recently reported acute infections or vaccinations were included as donors. All donors were Caucasian adults living in Nashville, Tennessee, USA. CD4+ T cells were enriched through magnetic negative selection, after which naive cells were positively selected on CD45RA and the remaining negative fraction served as the memory subset. Blood was collected by leukapheresis, and PBMCs were isolated by Ficoll-Histopaque density gradient centrifugation and then cryopreserved in liquid nitrogen vapor phase. Analytical flow cytometry was used to check the purity and quantity of each magnetically sorted T cell population. From each sorted fraction, genomic DNA was isolated and quantified by UV absorbance on a Nanodrop 2000c.

Using the deep immunoSEQ assay, multiplex PCR amplified TCR CDR3 regions from genomic DNA. For each cell subset, the extracted genomic DNA was distributed evenly across all wells of several immunoSEQ 96-well plates, and each plate served as one replicate. For sorted subsets, each replicate PCR was loaded with 200 ng genomic DNA, equivalent to 30,000 to 35,000 T cell genomes. Purified libraries were measured with a Qubit 3.0 fluorometer, size-checked on a Bioanalyzer 2100, and measured again with the KAPA Library Quantification kit. Every immunoSEQ 96-well plate was sequenced on a separate single-read 150-cycle Illumina NextSeq 550 flow cell. For the original study's pipeline: Because the immunoSEQ output held only junctional sequences and lacked quality scores, the filtering could not match the filtering applied to full-length reads. To assign V/J genes and CDR3, sequences were annotated using PyIR, a Python wrapper for IgBLAST v1.9, with IMGT germline references. Any read was removed if the V/J assignment was weak (E-value above 1e-6), the CDR3 was missing, or the read contained stop codons, out-of-frame junctions, or ambiguous translated residues. A V3J clonotype was defined by an identical inferred V gene, J gene, and CDR3 amino acid sequence. Percentage overlap between repertoires was calculated by dividing the number of shared unique clonotypes by the size of the smaller repertoire. Richness of each repertoire was evaluated using RTK rarefaction, the Chao1 estimator, and Recon v2.1 estimates of unobserved clonotypes. Generation probabilities were computed with OLGA for all TCRbeta clonotypes obtained by the gDNA method from a few donors. As stored in TCRdb, this immuneACCESS dataset retains in-frame rearrangements with V and J assigned. A fraction of the clones does not appear; measured against another copy, unresolved V genes explain less than half of the discrepancy, and the remainder lacks a known reason. V, J and clone size are taken as reported in that table, and D and trimming were inferred from the DNA itself. In all, the sample holds about a million clones, and less than 85% of those were seen once. Of the sample, about 1.5% falls within the top ten clones.

Notes on this clone: Its specific antigen is unknown. One base away there is no much larger clone; base qualities are not given.

Sequencing used memory CD4+ T cells sorted from blood. The sample's cell subset or site label, decoded: CD45RA-negative fraction. The TCR originated in a man younger than 35 in good health. This chain joins TRBV11-2 to TRBJ2-2, and 11 junction bases match TRBD2. The CDR3 is CASSLLASGRGELFF. The DNA sequence reads TGTGCCAGCAGCTTATTGGCTAGCGGGAGGGGGGAGCTGTTTTTT.